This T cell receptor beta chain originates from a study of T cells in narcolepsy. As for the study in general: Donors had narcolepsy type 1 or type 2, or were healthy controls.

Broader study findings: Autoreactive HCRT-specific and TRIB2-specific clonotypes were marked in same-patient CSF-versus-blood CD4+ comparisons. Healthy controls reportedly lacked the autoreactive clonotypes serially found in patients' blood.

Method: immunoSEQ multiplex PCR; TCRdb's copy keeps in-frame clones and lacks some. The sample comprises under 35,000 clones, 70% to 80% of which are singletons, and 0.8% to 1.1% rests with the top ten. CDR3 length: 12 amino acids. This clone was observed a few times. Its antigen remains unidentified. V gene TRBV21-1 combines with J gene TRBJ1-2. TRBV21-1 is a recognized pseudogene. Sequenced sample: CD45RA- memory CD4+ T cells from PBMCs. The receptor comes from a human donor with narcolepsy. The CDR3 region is CASSNRFPTYTF. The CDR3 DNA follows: TGTGCCAGCAGCAACCGGTTTCCTACTTACACCTTC.